This T cell receptor beta chain was found in a study of T cells in Graves' hyperthyroidism and ophthalmopathy. RNA transcripts were the template for amplifying TCR beta CDR3 regions. HTBI primers were used for first-round RT-PCR of the TCR CDR3. Via MiXCR, TCRdb re-called the multiplex PCR reads, giving one row per CDR3 protein. The sample yields under 300,000 distinct CDR3 sequences, roughly 20% seen once. Germline values: CDR1 MNHNS, CDR2 SASEGT. This CDR3 comprises 15 residues. J was trimmed by 4 bases and V by 5 bases; bases with no gene match: 7. Only a few counts were recorded for this clonotype. Enrolled ophthalmopathy patients presented with a Clinical Activity Score of at least 3, a NOSPECS grade of at least 4, and disease duration under 3 months.

Sample: blood. The genes are TRBV6-1 and TRBJ2-1, with 8 bases that match TRBD2. The clonotype comes from a man aged 25-45 years with Graves' ophthalmopathy. The DNA for the CDR3 is TGTGCCAGCAGTCCACTTAGCGGGAATTACAATGAGCAGTTCTTC. Translated: CASSPLSGNYNEQFF.